Shown below are 32 T cell receptor beta chains from a single sample sequenced in a study of blood T cells in healthy people across ages. A second PCR, run for about 7 to 11 cycles, used a sample-barcoded 5' primer plus a J-beta primer mix. TCRdb analysed the 5' RACE reads with MiXCR anew, one entry per CDR3 protein. The table lists fewer than 950,000 distinct CDR3 sequences, roughly 34% of them singletons, with 13% in the top ten. The specimen was blood. The receptor set was obtained from a man between 18 and 29 years old in good health.

The chain is built from TRBV7-2 and TRBJ2-2, with D possibly called TRBD1 or TRBD2 (6 bases each). V lost 1 base and J lost 7, with 10 bases in between. The germline CDR1 and CDR2 sequences are SGHTA and FQGNSA. This CDR3 region has 14 residues. For the CDR3, the DNA is TGTGCCAGCAGCTTAGAGGGGGGTTACGGGGAGCTGTTTTTT. Encoded protein: CASSLEGGYGELFF.

This clonotype was counted between two and nine times. The chain employs TRBV20-1 and TRBJ1-2; D remains ambiguous. Trimming shortened V by 0 bases and J by 4 bases, and 15 bases separated the two germline ends. Germline V lookup: CDR1 DFQATT, CDR2 SNEGSKA (reference sequence). The CDR3 covers 15 residues. The CDR3 reads CSARDPDRRAYGYTF. The DNA of the CDR3 is TGCAGTGCTAGAGACCCTGATCGGAGGGCCTATGGCTACACCTTC.

This clonotype occurred a few times. The DNA of the CDR3 is TGCGCCAGCAGCCAAGATGTGCCGGCCCACTATGGCTACACCTTC. Protein: CASSQDVPAHYGYTF. The chain recombines TRBV4-3 with TRBJ1-2; D ambiguous. Germline V gene lookup returns CDR1 LGHNA and CDR2 YSLEER. The ends were cut back, 0 bases at V and 3 bases at J, with 11 bases in the middle. The CDR3 spans 15 residues.

This clonotype was observed a handful of times. The chain joins TRBV4-1 to TRBJ2-1, with no clear D. Per the germline V gene, CDR1 is MGHRA and CDR2 is YSYEKL. Trimming left V 4 bases short and J 5 bases short, with 12 bases between. The length of the CDR3 is 14 residues. In nucleotides, the CDR3 is TGCGCCAGCAGCCCCCAAACTCAGAACAATGAGCAGTTCTTC. As protein: CASSPQTQNNEQFF.

Details on this clonotype: This may be a read error: a much more frequent sequence differs by one nucleotide. The J gene is TRBJ2-5, the V gene TRBV29-1; 7 nucleotides align to TRBD1. Unmatched junction bases numbered 18, after V lost 6 bases and J lost 11 bases. The length of the CDR3 is 14 residues. Germline loops: CDR1 SQVTM, CDR2 ANQGSEA. The CDR3 coding sequence is TGCAGCGTGGACAGGCAGGGTCTTTACAATGAGCAGTACTTC. Amino acids: CSVDRQGLYNEQYF.

On this clonotype itself: Just one base apart from a much larger clone, this may be a read error. The V call is TRBV15, the J call TRBJ2-7; D may match TRBD1 or TRBD2 (5 bases each). V gave up 0 bases and J gave up 10 bases, with 19 bases separating them. The CDR3 is 15 amino acids. CDR1 and CDR2 from the germline V gene are LNHNV and YYDKDF (reference sequence). The CDR3 nucleotides read TGTGCCACCAGCAGAGATCAAGTCAGGGACCACAGTCAGTACTTC. It encodes CATSRDQVRDHSQYF. Full variable domain (rest looked up from reference TRBV15 and TRBJ2-7): DAMVIQNPRYQVTQFGKPVTLSCSQTLNHNVMYWYQQKSSQAPKLLFHYYDKDFNNEADTPDNFQSRRPNTSFCFLDIRSPGLGDTAMYLCATSRDQVRDHSQYFGPGTRLTVT.

This sequence joins TRBV28 and TRBJ1-2; possibly TRBD1 for D (6 bases). Germline values: CDR1 MDHEN, CDR2 SYDVKM. There are 17 residues in the CDR3. The V end lost 4 bases, the J end lost 3 bases, and 21 bases lay between the germline ends. The CDR3 spells CASSSIRPQGGYYGYTF. CDR3 nucleotide sequence: TGTGCCAGCAGTTCCATCCGACCACAGGGTGGCTACTATGGCTACACCTTC.

This rearrangement joins TRBV29-1 to TRBJ2-5, with 8 bases that match TRBD1. V trimming: 7 bases; J trimming: 4 bases; junction bases outside the gene matches: 8. Germline V CDR1 and CDR2: SQVTM, ANQGSEA. This CDR3 comprises 13 residues. The CDR3 coding sequence is TGCAGCGGAATACAGGGGGTTGGAGAGACCCAGTACTTC. This encodes CSGIQGVGETQYF. Full variable domain (outside the CDR3, taken from reference TRBV29-1 and TRBJ2-5): SAVISQKPSRDICQRGTSLTIQCQVDSQVTMMFWYRQQPGQSLTLIATANQGSEATYESGFVIDKFPISRPNLTFSTLTVSNMSPEDSSIYLCSGIQGVGETQYFGPGTRLLVL.

V usage is TRBV4-2 and J usage is TRBJ2-3, with D possibly TRBD2 on 7 matching bases. With 7 bases removed from V and 1 base from J, the gap between germline ends came to 21 bases. This CDR3 is 17 amino acids long. Germline loops: CDR1 LGHNA, CDR2 YNFKEQ. The CDR3 protein is CASNRRGGGSRTDTQYF. The CDR3 DNA sequence: TGTGCCAGCAACCGCCGGGGAGGGGGTTCCCGCACAGATACGCAGTATTTT.

In the case of this clonotype: One end of the junction does not line up with germline, which may come from a read error. This chain links TRBV25-1 with TRBJ2-7; D assignment may be TRBD1 or TRBD2 (6 bases each). The CDR3 extends over 15 amino acids. The germline CDR1 and CDR2 sequences are MGHDK and SYGVNS. CDR3 residues: CASGELRGRPYEQYF. Written as DNA, the CDR3 is TGTGCCAGCGGTGAACTGAGGGGGAGGCCCTACGAGCAGTACTTC.

Worth noting for this clonotype: Given a much more abundant clone one base away, this may be a read error. J is TRBJ1-2 and V is TRBV5-5; D might be TRBD1 (6 bases). Germline values: CDR1 SGHKS, CDR2 YYEKEE (reference sequence). Between the trimmed V and J ends, which lost 3 bases and 6 bases, there was a span of 18 bases. The CDR3 sequence is 15 residues long. The CDR3 DNA reads as TGTGCCAGCAGCTGGGGGCGACAGGCGACCAATGGCTACACCTTC. The encoded protein is CASSWGRQATNGYTF.

The J gene is TRBJ1-4, the V gene TRBV2, with 8 bases fitting TRBD1. Looked up from germline, CDR1 is SNHLY and CDR2 is FYNNEI. The CDR3 has 15 residues. Trimming took 6 bases from V and 2 from J; bases not matched to a gene: 5. This CDR3 is CASRSRTGTNEKLFF. The CDR3 DNA reads as TGTGCCAGCAGGAGTAGGACAGGGACTAATGAAAAACTGTTTTTT.

The rearrangement joins TRBV20-1 to TRBJ2-1; possibly TRBD1 for D (7 bases). V gave up 7 bases and J gave up 0 bases, with 16 bases separating them. This CDR3 region has 15 residues. CDR1 is DFQATT and CDR2 is SNEGSKA in the germline V gene (reference sequence). The DNA for the CDR3 is TGCAGTGGAGCGGGTCGGGACAGCTCCTACAATGAGCAGTTCTTC. It encodes CSGAGRDSSYNEQFF.

The chain couples TRBV24-1 to TRBJ2-4, with a tentative D call TRBD1 (6 bases). CDR1 KGHDR and CDR2 SFDVKD come from the germline V gene. Trimming left V 4 bases short and J 0 bases short, with 12 bases between. This CDR3 spans 16 amino acids. The CDR3 DNA reads TGTGCCACCAGTGACAACGGACAGCAAGCCAAAAACATTCAGTACTTC. It encodes CATSDNGQQAKNIQYF.

This clonotype showed up just a few times. The rearrangement links TRBV10-3 to TRBJ2-3; D ambiguous. CDR3 size: 16 residues. V was trimmed by 5 bases and J by 0 bases, leaving 15 bases between them. Germline lookup yields CDR1 ENHRY and CDR2 SYGVKD. This chain's CDR3 is CAISSKTDLSTDTQYF. The CDR3 DNA reads as TGTGCCATCAGTTCTAAAACTGATTTGAGCACAGATACGCAGTATTTT.

This clonotype was seen only a few times. V usage is TRBV2 and J usage is TRBJ1-4; D uncertain. Germline V CDR1 and CDR2: SNHLY, FYNNEI. The V end was cut by 6 bases, the J end by 0 bases, with 8 bases between. This CDR3 region has 14 residues. CDR3 amino acids: CASRATTTNEKLFF. CDR3 coding DNA: TGTGCCAGCAGAGCCACCACAACTAATGAAAAACTGTTTTTT.

This sequence joins TRBV6-2 or TRBV6-3 and TRBJ2-3, with unresolved D. CDR1 is MNHEY, CDR2 SVGEGT, per germline. The CDR3 contains 15 residues. Trimming shortened V by 2 bases and J by 7 bases, and 16 bases separated the two germline ends. CDR3 DNA: TGTGCCAGCAGTTACCCCTCGAACAAAAAACATACGCAGTATTTT. Translating it yields CASSYPSNKKHTQYF.

This clonotype was seen at least ten times. The chain links TRBV15 to TRBJ2-4; 7 bases line up with TRBD1. The V and J ends lost 5 bases and 3 bases, in that order; junction bases with no gene match: 4. The germline V gene encodes CDR1 LNHNV and CDR2 YYDKDF (reference sequence). This CDR3 region has 14 residues. The CDR3 here is CATSSRTGKNIQYF. In DNA, the CDR3 is TGTGCCACCAGCTCCCGGACAGGCAAAAACATTCAGTACTTC.

This clonotype occurred a few times. The chain employs TRBV12-5 and TRBJ1-5; D unresolved. The CDR3 is 13 residues long. Germline-derived CDR1 and CDR2 are LGHNT and FRNRAP. V dropped 3 bases and J dropped 4 bases, with 7 bases sitting between them. In DNA form, the CDR3 reads TGTGCTAGTGGTTTAAACGGAAATCAGCCCCAGCATTTT. It is translated as CASGLNGNQPQHF.

J is TRBJ2-1 and V is TRBV20-1, with D perhaps TRBD1 or TRBD2 (5 bases each). Germline loops: CDR1 DFQATT, CDR2 SNEGSKA (reference sequence). Trimming stripped 0 bases from V and 13 bases from J, with 16 bases between. The CDR3 extends over 13 amino acids. The CDR3 DNA reads as TGCAGTGCTAGAGATAGACCTGAGGGGACCCAGTTCTTC. Amino acids: CSARDRPEGTQFF.

V gene TRBV6-2 or TRBV6-3 combines with J gene TRBJ2-5; possibly TRBD2 for D (6 bases). The germline V gene has CDR1 MNHEY and CDR2 SVGEGT. Trimming pared 3 bases from V and 11 bases from J, leaving 19 bases between. The CDR3 consists of 14 residues. The CDR3 spells CASSYRAGWNEQYF. For the CDR3, the DNA is TGTGCCAGCAGTTATCGCGCGGGGTGGAATGAGCAGTACTTC.

This clonotype was counted at least ten times. V is TRBV12-3 or TRBV12-4 and J is TRBJ1-6, with TRBD1 identical over 8 bases. V dropped 6 bases and J dropped 7; count of bases not matched to a gene: 8. The CDR3 is made up of 15 amino acids. Here the CDR3 reads CASSPTGQENSPLHF. The CDR3, as DNA: TGTGCCAGCAGCCCTACGGGACAGGAAAATTCACCCCTCCACTTT.

This clonotype was observed once. V usage is TRBV20-1 and J usage is TRBJ2-7; 14 bases are a match to TRBD2. The J call may be faulty, since TRBJ2-5 better matches the DNA end. Germline V CDR1 and CDR2: DFQATT, SNEGSKA (reference sequence). This CDR3 has 15 residues. CDR3 residues: CSARGLAGGPETQYF. The CDR3 DNA follows: TGCAGTGCTAGAGGACTAGCGGGGGGGCCAGAGACCCAGTACTTC.

This clonotype turned up a few times. This rearrangement joins TRBV28 to TRBJ1-6; D remains ambiguous. Per germline, CDR1 MDHEN and CDR2 SYDVKM. The CDR3 length is 12 residues. Trimming took off 7 bases at V and 7 bases at J, with 8 bases between the two ends. CDR3 bases: TGTGCCAGCACTATTCCGAATTCACCCCTCCACTTT. Its protein product is CASTIPNSPLHF. Using reference TRBV28 and TRBJ1-6 for the parts outside the CDR3, the full variable domain is DVKVTQSSRYLVKRTGEKVFLECVQDMDHENMFWYRQDPGLGLRLIYFSYDVKMKEKGDIPEGYSVSREKKERFSLILESASTNQTSMYLCASTIPNSPLHFGNGTRLTVT.

This clonotype appeared many times. The J gene is TRBJ2-1, the V gene TRBV19; D may correspond to TRBD1 or TRBD2 (5 bases each). This CDR3 contains 13 residues. The ends were cut back, 11 bases at V and 2 bases at J, with 13 bases in the middle. Germline loops: CDR1 LNHDA, CDR2 SQIVND (reference sequence). CDR3 coding DNA: TGTGCCTCCCGTGGGGGAACCTACAATGAGCAGTTCTTC. It encodes CASRGGTYNEQFF.

The V call is TRBV12-3 or TRBV12-4, the J call TRBJ2-5, with D possibly TRBD1 on 5 matching bases. The J call may be mistaken, given a closer DNA end match to TRBJ2-7. The CDR3 is made up of 16 amino acids. The CDR3 nucleotides are TGTGCCAGCAGTTCCGCCCCCCCGGACACCGCGTACGAGCAGTACTTC. It encodes CASSSAPPDTAYEQYF.

This sequence joins TRBV19 and TRBJ1-4; D is uncertain. The CDR3 extends over 11 amino acids. V lost 4 bases to trimming and J lost 14 bases, with 11 bases between them. Germline loops: CDR1 LNHDA, CDR2 SQIVND (reference sequence). The chain's CDR3 is CASSRARNLFF. The CDR3 DNA sequence: TGTGCCAGTAGTAGAGCTCGAAACCTGTTTTTT. Combining the CDR3 with reference TRBV19 and TRBJ1-4 gives the whole variable domain DGGITQSPKYLFRKEGQNVTLSCEQNLNHDAMYWYRQDPGQGLRLIYYSQIVNDFQKGDIAEGYSVSREKKESFPLTVTSAQKNPTAFYLCASSRARNLFFGSGTQLSVL.

In its sample, this clonotype was seen many times. This chain uses TRBV5-1 with TRBJ2-1, with 8 bases that match TRBD1. J gave up 5 bases and V 0 bases, and 1 base lay outside the gene matches. CDR1 and CDR2 (germline): SGHRS, YFSETQ. CDR3 length equals 14 residues. The chain's CDR3 is CASSLATGDNEQFF. The CDR3 coding sequence is TGCGCCAGCAGCTTGGCGACAGGGGACAATGAGCAGTTCTTC.

There are a few counts of this clonotype. The V gene is TRBV6-5, the J gene TRBJ1-5; possibly TRBD1 for D (6 bases). The CDR3 loop spans 15 amino acids. Trimming took off 4 bases at V and 3 bases at J, with 13 bases between the two ends. The germline V gene has CDR1 MNHEY and CDR2 SVGAGI. Here the CDR3 reads CASSSAGQFNQPQHF. CDR3 sequence (DNA): TGTGCCAGCAGTTCGGCAGGACAGTTCAATCAGCCCCAGCATTTT.

The rearrangement uses TRBV14 and TRBJ2-3; D may be TRBD1 (5 bases). V was cut by 2 bases and J by 2 bases, with 11 bases left in between. Germline V gene data show CDR1 as SGHDN and CDR2 as FVKESK. This CDR3 has 15 residues. The CDR3 nucleotides are TGTGCCAGCAGCCAAAAGGGGCTGGACACAGATACGCAGTATTTT. Its protein is CASSQKGLDTDTQYF.

Turning to this clonotype: This may be a read error: a much more frequent sequence differs by one nucleotide. This chain links TRBV11-2 with TRBJ2-7; 10 nucleotides agree with TRBD1. Germline trimming cut 6 bases from V and 0 bases from J; bases unmatched to any gene: 2. CDR3 size: 14 residues. Looked up from germline, CDR1 is SGHAT and CDR2 is FQNNGV. The CDR3 protein is CASSWTGGSYEQYF. The CDR3 DNA sequence: TGTGCCAGCAGTTGGACAGGGGGCTCCTACGAGCAGTACTTC.

In this sample, this clonotype turned up a few times. The genes are TRBV25-1 and TRBJ1-1; weak D call: TRBD1 (5 bases). The germline V and J ends were trimmed by 4 bases and 1 base, with 13 bases remaining between them. The CDR3 consists of 15 residues. The germline V gene has CDR1 MGHDK and CDR2 SYGVNS. This CDR3 is CASSAPGPANTEAFF. The CDR3 nucleotides read TGTGCCAGCAGTGCTCCGGGACCCGCGAACACTGAAGCTTTCTTT.